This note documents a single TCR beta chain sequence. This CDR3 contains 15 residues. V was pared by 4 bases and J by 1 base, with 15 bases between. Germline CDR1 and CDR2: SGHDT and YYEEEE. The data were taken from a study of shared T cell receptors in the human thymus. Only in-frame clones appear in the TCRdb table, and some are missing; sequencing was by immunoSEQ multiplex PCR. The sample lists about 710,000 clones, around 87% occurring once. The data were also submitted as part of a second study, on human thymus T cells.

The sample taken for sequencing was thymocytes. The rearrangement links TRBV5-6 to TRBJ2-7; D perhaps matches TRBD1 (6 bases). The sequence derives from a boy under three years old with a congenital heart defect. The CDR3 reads CASSLKQGGSYEQYF. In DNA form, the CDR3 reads TGTGCCAGCAGCCTGAAACAGGGTGGGTCCTACGAGCAGTACTTC.